This T cell receptor beta chain came from a study of circulating and synovial CD4+ cells in juvenile arthritis. Some clones are missing from TCRdb's copy, which holds only in-frame ones; the method was immunoSEQ multiplex PCR. The data contain about 16,000 clones, under 95% of them singletons. The CDR3 length is 11 residues. Trimming took 8 bases from V and 5 from J; bases not matched to a gene: 4. Germline V lookup: CDR1 DFQATT, CDR2 SNEGSKA (reference sequence). Details on this clone: Its antigen is unknown.

Study results and limitations: T cell genome counts differed by at least an order of magnitude between CPL and CD4 samples. Deeper sequencing increased measured overlap with synovial clonotypes.

The source of this sequence is a human donor with juvenile idiopathic arthritis. The sequenced sample was CD4+ T cells from blood. The rearrangement links TRBV20-1 to TRBJ2-7, with TRBD1 identical over 9 bases. The CDR3 loop is CSPGQGNEQYF. The CDR3 region has the DNA TGCAGTCCGGGACAGGGAAACGAGCAGTACTTC.